This T cell receptor (beta chain) was identified during a study of low-dose radiotherapy and immunotherapy resistance in tumors. The overall study: Fractions of 0.5 Gy went to Cohort 1 every 2 weeks, totaling 6.5 Gy. In Cohort 2, 1 Gy per fraction was delivered every two weeks, for a total of 13 Gy over 26 weeks.

With TRAV- and TRBV-specific primers, first-strand cDNA was made, covering the alpha and beta chains. Both a constant-region primer and a V-primer adapter served to amplify TCRs across 20 PCR cycles. TCRdb recomputed calls from the reads with MiXCR, one row per CDR3 protein. This sample has some 85,000 distinct CDR3 sequences; under 20% occur once, and the top ten carry about 5.9%. V dropped 4 bases and J dropped 3 bases, with 12 bases sitting between them. In germline, CDR1 is SGHRS, CDR2 YFSETQ. This CDR3 contains 14 residues. Stated time point: before trial treatment. Every donor was treated with nivolumab, ipilimumab, aspirin, low-dose cyclophosphamide and also low-dose radiotherapy. This clonotype was seen ten or more times.

The clonotype comes from a male donor with prostate cancer. Sequenced here: PBMCs, sampled before treatment. The gene calls are TRBV5-1 and TRBJ2-3, with D perhaps matching TRBD1 or TRBD2 (5 bases each). In nucleotides, the CDR3 is TGCGCCAGCAGCCGGGACCAGGCGACAGATACGCAGTATTTT. It encodes CASSRDQATDTQYF.